This T cell receptor beta chain originates from a study of PD-1 blockade in mismatch repair-deficient tumors. In the case of this clone: The antigen remains unidentified.

Time point: approximately 10-day in vitro stimulation with candidate neoantigen peptide 6. PCR or immunohistochemistry showed mismatch repair deficiency in every enrolled patient. The TCR-sequenced patients were a few responders to pembrolizumab. Cells were stimulated 10 days with each of 7 or 8 ELISpot-reactive neoantigens. Germline assignment: CDR1 MNHNS and CDR2 SASEGT. V gave up 2 bases and J gave up 6 bases; unmatched junction bases: 6. The CDR3 contains 15 residues. Assay used: immunoSEQ multiplex PCR; TCRdb lists only in-frame clones, some missing. The sample carries about 14,000 clones, 70% to 90% recorded once.

The specimen comprised cells cultured in vitro, sampled from a patient treated with pembrolizumab. The origin of this receptor is an adult with mismatch repair-deficient cancer. V gene TRBV6-1 combines with J gene TRBJ1-5; 8 nucleotides align to TRBD1. The CDR3 protein is CASSESGRGLQPQHF. The CDR3 nucleotides are TGTGCCAGCAGTGAATCGGGCAGGGGGCTTCAGCCCCAGCATTTT.